This is a list of T cell receptor beta chains from one sample in a study of blood T cells in healthy people across ages. TCRdb passed the 5' RACE reads through MiXCR, listing each CDR3 protein once. The profile covers about 1 million distinct CDR3 sequences, with about 23% appearing a single time and approximately 0.71% taken by the ten largest. The data also belong to a second study, concerning T cells of mothers and their children.

The specimen was blood. The receptors originated from a girl aged 2 to 10 in good health. CDR3s include the opening cysteine and the closing phenylalanine or tryptophan. D genes are given only for firm matches. Rows may omit the clone size; those that give it use once, few, many or a size class.

CDR3aa	CDR3nt	abundance	d_gene	v_gene	j_gene
CSVEIQGALSVLTF	TGCAGCGTTGAAATACAGGGGGCCCTCAGCGTCCTGACTTTC	-	TRBD1	TRBV29-1	TRBJ2-6
CSVEGTANIQYF	TGCAGCGTTGAGGGGACAGCCAACATTCAGTACTTC	-	TRBD1	TRBV29-1	TRBJ2-4
CASSLFPVTDTQYF	TGTGCCAGCAGTTTATTCCCGGTCACAGATACGCAGTATTTT	-	-	TRBV12-3/TRBV12-4	TRBJ2-3
CASSQPDAPETQYF	TGCGCCAGCAGCCAACCCGACGCCCCAGAGACCCAGTACTTC	few	-	TRBV4-1	TRBJ2-5
CACSFLGGLRLAGATEQFF	TGTGCCTGCAGTTTCCTCGGGGGGCTGAGACTAGCGGGAGCGACTGAGCAGTTCTTC	-	TRBD2	TRBV5-6	TRBJ2-1
CASSLEGTSGSNEQFF	TGTGCCAGCAGCTTAGAAGGGACTAGCGGGTCTAATGAGCAGTTCTTC	few	TRBD2	TRBV7-2	TRBJ2-1
CASSQHPGGHYGYTF	TGCGCCAGCAGCCAACACCCAGGGGGCCACTATGGCTACACCTTC	-	TRBD1	TRBV4-3	TRBJ1-2
CATSRPQGRDTGELFF	TGTGCCACCAGCAGACCACAGGGTCGGGACACCGGGGAGCTGTTTTTT	few	-	TRBV15	TRBJ2-2
CASSANRANTGELFF	TGTGCTAGCAGCGCAAACAGGGCGAACACCGGGGAGCTGTTTTTT	-	-	TRBV7-7	TRBJ2-2
CSASDRGYYSNQPQHF	TGCAGTGCCAGTGACAGGGGGTATTATAGCAATCAGCCCCAGCATTTT	few	TRBD1	TRBV20-1	TRBJ1-5
CASSEGGTNQPQHF	TGTGCCAGCAGTGAAGGGGGTACCAATCAGCCCCAGCATTTT	-	-	TRBV25-1	TRBJ1-5
CATSDPDNPGAIF	TGTGCCACCAGCGACCCCGACAATCCCGGGGCGATATTC	few	-	TRBV24-1	TRBJ1-2
CSAKKGMGTGELFF	TGCAGTGCCAAAAAGGGTATGGGCACCGGGGAGCTGTTTTTT	-	-	TRBV20-1	TRBJ2-2
CASSQTETWTPYF	TGCGCCAGCAGCCAAACGGAAACCTGGACGCCGTACTTC	-	-	TRBV4-1	TRBJ2-1
CSAKVWTGAKNIQSF	TGCAGTGCAAAGGTCTGGACCGGGGCCAAAAACATTCAGTCCTTC	-	-	TRBV20-1	TRBJ2-4
CASSFGTGPWGYTF	TGTGCCAGCAGCTTCGGGACAGGGCCATGGGGCTACACCTTC	few	TRBD1	TRBV5-6	TRBJ1-2
CASRASEGQGTYEQYF	TGTGCCAGCCGGGCTTCGGAGGGACAGGGGACCTACGAGCAGTACTTC	few	TRBD1	TRBV7-9	TRBJ2-7
CASSLIVETGSYEQYF	TGTGCCAGCAGCTTAATCGTCGAGACAGGGTCCTACGAGCAGTACTTC	-	TRBD1	TRBV7-9	TRBJ2-7
CVSGRTGQYEQYF	TGTGTCAGCGGTAGGACCGGGCAATACGAGCAGTACTTC	-	-	TRBV12-3/TRBV12-4	TRBJ2-7
CSVETQGNYGYTF	TGCAGCGTTGAAACTCAGGGGAACTATGGCTACACCTTC	-	-	TRBV29-1	TRBJ1-2
CSARDSLREGPYEQYF	TGCAGTGCTAGAGATTCTCTTAGGGAGGGGCCCTACGAGCAGTACTTC	few	TRBD2	TRBV20-1	TRBJ2-7
CASSTGEGSGYTF	TGTGCCAGCAGTACGGGGGAGGGGTCTGGCTACACCTTC	few	-	TRBV12-3/TRBV12-4	TRBJ1-2
CASSLDWAPKLFF	TGTGCCAGCAGCTTAGATTGGGCCCCAAAACTGTTTTTT	few	-	TRBV7-9	TRBJ1-4
CSASPGTYEQYF	TGCAGTGCTAGCCCAGGGACCTACGAGCAGTACTTC	-	-	TRBV20-1	TRBJ2-7
CASSLDGGYGGTEAFF	TGTGCCAGCAGCTTAGACGGGGGCTACGGGGGCACTGAAGCTTTCTTT	-	-	TRBV11-3	TRBJ1-1
CASSPIPKAGGPYNEQFF	TGTGCCAGCAGTCCGATTCCCAAAGCGGGGGGCCCCTACAATGAGCAGTTCTTC	-	TRBD2	TRBV12-3/TRBV12-4	TRBJ2-1
CSARDRTGKGLNYGYTF	TGCAGTGCTAGAGATAGAACAGGGAAAGGGCTTAACTATGGCTACACCTTC	-	-	TRBV20-1	TRBJ1-2
CSARQMRKGAYEQYF	TGCAGTGCTAGACAGATGAGGAAGGGTGCCTACGAGCAGTACTTC	-	-	TRBV20-1	TRBJ2-7
CASSLETAPYTNTQYF	TGTGCCAGCAGCCTGGAGACAGCACCCTATACCAATACGCAGTATTTT	few	-	TRBV3-1	TRBJ2-3
CASSYSEGLIYNEQFF	TGTGCCAGCAGTTACTCTGAGGGCCTAATCTACAATGAGCAGTTCTTC	few	-	TRBV6-2/TRBV6-3	TRBJ2-1
CASSLRRVAEAFF	TGTGCCAGCAGCCTCAGGAGGGTCGCTGAAGCTTTCTTT	-	-	TRBV7-2	TRBJ1-1
CASSLKRRSTDTQYF	TGTGCCAGCAGCTTGAAGAGACGGAGCACAGATACGCAGTATTTT	few	-	TRBV7-2	TRBJ2-3
CASSLLGDEQFF	TGTGCCAGCAGTTTACTTGGCGATGAGCAGTTCTTC	many	-	TRBV27	TRBJ2-1
CASCASQLWTVNEKLFF	TGTGCCAGCTGTGCATCTCAATTATGGACAGTGAATGAAAAACTGTTTTTT	-	-	TRBV2	TRBJ1-4
CASSFQGALGNEQFF	TGTGCCAGCAGCTTTCAGGGGGCGCTCGGGAATGAGCAGTTCTTC	few	TRBD1	TRBV11-2	TRBJ2-1